This TCR beta chain was sequenced in a study of shared clonotypes between healthy human individuals. Per the germline V gene, CDR1 is SGHVS and CDR2 is FQNEAQ. The CDR3 is 20 residues long. V lost 4 bases, J lost 3 bases, and 15 bases stayed unmatched. Positive CCR7 selection of CD45RO-negative cells yielded the naive CD8 cells, and terminally differentiated effector memory CD45RA+ cells were excluded. TCRdb keeps only in-frame clones here, not all; method: immunoSEQ multiplex PCR. The table lists more than 2 million clones, roughly 95% of them singletons. The specimen sequenced was naive CD8+ T cells from PBMCs. The gene calls are TRBV7-8 and TRBJ1-4, with TRBD1 matching 12 bases. The sequence was obtained from a man aged 18 to 30 in good health. Some clones in this sample may be carry-over from other donors' samples. The CDR3, as DNA: TGTGCCAGCAGCTACAGGAAACCGGGACAGGGGGCCTCGGCTAATGAAAAACTGTTTTTT. Residues: CASSYRKPGQGASANEKLFF. Together with reference TRBV7-8 and TRBJ1-4, the CDR3 gives the full variable domain: GAGVSQSPRYKVAKRGQDVALRCDPISGHVSLFWYQQALGQGPEFLTYFQNEAQLDKSGLPSDRFFAERPEGSVSTLKIQRTQQEDSAVYLCASSYRKPGQGASANEKLFFGSGTQLSVL.